This T cell receptor (beta chain) was profiled in a study of monozygotic twins with inflammatory bowel disease. Blood (2.5 ml) was collected from every donor individually. The germline CDR1 and CDR2 sequences are SGHRS and YFSETQ. The CDR3 runs to 14 residues. General study results and limits: A reduction in TCRbeta diversity (inverse Simpson) was seen in IBD patients relative to healthy co-twins. Reduced clonotype sharing with other individuals was observed in IBD patients relative to healthy twins, especially with disease activity.

A word on this clonotype: Antigen specificity is unknown.

UMIs that had a 6-nucleotide sample barcode were put in using template switching. Reanalyzing the 5' RACE reads, TCRdb keeps one entry per CDR3 protein, without DNA. The sample spans some 300,000 distinct CDR3 sequences; the ten largest clones claim roughly 5.2%. The clonotype was recovered from a human donor with ulcerative colitis or Crohn's disease, or a healthy co-twin of an affected twin (not recorded which). The sequenced sample was blood. This rearrangement joins TRBV5-1 to TRBJ2-3; TCRdb indicates TRBD1, and absent DNA this call remains unverified. CDR3 protein: CASSSGTITDTQYF.